The 21 T cell receptor beta chains presented below share a single source sample, sequenced in a study of T cell repertoires in cytomegalovirus infection. Their antigens remain unidentified. MiXCR was run by TCRdb on the reads, yielding one entry per CDR3 protein. The data contain roughly 120,000 distinct CDR3 sequences, 25% to 35% of them singletons. The input for sequencing was CD8+ T cells from cultured PBMCs, taken from culture after CMV antigen stimulation. The receptors were gathered from a human donor in good health (CMV status not recorded). Some clones in this sample may be carry-over from other donors' samples.

This clonotype appeared a few times. This rearrangement joins TRBV27 to TRBJ2-2, with D possibly TRBD1 on 5 matching bases. Germline loops: CDR1 MNHEY, CDR2 SMNVEV (reference sequence). Trimming removed 6 bases from V and 3 bases from J, with 8 bases in between. This CDR3 spans 13 amino acids. CDR3 DNA sequence: TGTGCCAGCAGGGACACTTACACCGGGGAGCTGTTTTTT. The encoded protein is CASRDTYTGELFF.

The chain joins TRBV5-6 to TRBJ2-1, with 15 bases identical to TRBD2. The CDR3 is made up of 19 amino acids. The V and J ends lost 4 bases and 0 bases, in that order; junction bases with no gene match: 8. CDR1 SGHDT and CDR2 YYEEEE come from the germline V gene. CDR3 in DNA: TGTGCCAGCAGCAGGCCGGGACTAGCGGGGGGAAGCTCCTACAATGAGCAGTTCTTC. Translated: CASSRPGLAGGSSYNEQFF.

The rearrangement links TRBV12-3 or TRBV12-4 to TRBJ2-3; TRBD2 matches at 12 bases. Trimming took 0 bases from V and 4 from J; bases not matched to a gene: 11. The CDR3 sequence is 19 residues long. The DNA for the CDR3 is TGTGCCAGCAGTTTAGCGCCCCAACTAGCGGGGGGCTTATCAGATACGCAGTATTTT. Translation: CASSLAPQLAGGLSDTQYF.

This clonotype was counted only a few times. The chain has TRBV20-1 and TRBJ2-7, with 14 bases matching TRBD2. There are 17 residues in the CDR3. J gave up 6 bases and V 0 bases, and 10 bases lay outside the gene matches. Germline V gene lookup returns CDR1 DFQATT and CDR2 SNEGSKA (reference sequence). The CDR3 is CSARDRETSGGALEQYF. The CDR3 coding sequence is TGCAGTGCTAGAGATCGGGAGACTAGCGGGGGGGCCCTCGAGCAGTACTTC.

For the CDR3, the DNA is TGTGCCAGCAGGGGATTAGGGACTAGCGCATACAATGAGCAGTTCTTC. It is translated as CASRGLGTSAYNEQFF. V and J are TRBV13 and TRBJ2-1, with 10 bases matching TRBD2. Germline CDR1 reads PRHDT; CDR2 reads FYEKMQ (reference sequence). The CDR3 runs to 16 residues. The ends lost 6 bases at V and 4 bases at J; junction bases unmatched: 9.

This clonotype was seen only a few times. The CDR3 DNA is TGTGCCAGTCTTTGTCGAAAAAGGAGCTCTGGAAACACCATATATTTT. Encoded protein: CASLCRKRSSGNTIYF. The chain combines TRBV9 with TRBJ1-3, with D unclear. V was clipped by 8 bases and J by 0 bases, with 18 bases between them. There are 16 residues in the CDR3. Germline loops: CDR1 SGDLS, CDR2 YYNGEE.

This clonotype was counted only a few times. V and J are TRBV5-1 and TRBJ2-1, with TRBD2 matching 9 bases. V lost 4 bases and J lost 4; bases outside the gene matches: 9. The CDR3 loop spans 16 amino acids. Germline V gene sequence: CDR1 SGHRS, CDR2 YFSETQ. Written as DNA, the CDR3 is TGCGCCAGCAGCCCCCCTCTAGCGGGGTCATACAATGAGCAGTTCTTC. Its translation: CASSPPLAGSYNEQFF. Based on the CDR3 plus reference TRBV5-1 and TRBJ2-1, the full variable domain is KAGVTQTPRYLIKTRGQQVTLSCSPISGHRSVSWYQQTPGQGLQFLFEYFSETQRNKGNFPGRFSGRQFSNSRSEMNVSTLELGDSALYLCASSPPLAGSYNEQFFGPGTRLTVL.

The chain is built from TRBV28 and TRBJ1-5; no clear D. Germline V CDR1 and CDR2: MDHEN, SYDVKM. Trimming took 3 bases from V and 1 from J, leaving 10 bases between them. CDR3 length equals 15 residues. The chain's CDR3 is CASSLVEGSNQPQHF. The CDR3 bases are TGTGCCAGCAGTTTGGTGGAGGGAAGCAATCAGCCCCAGCATTTT.

This clonotype has ten or more counts. V is TRBV7-9 and J is TRBJ2-5; weak D call: TRBD2 (6 bases). Trimming cost V 2 bases and J 3 bases, with 16 bases left between them. The CDR3 is made up of 16 amino acids. From germline, CDR1 is SEHNR and CDR2 FQNEAQ (reference sequence). The CDR3 loop reads CASSLTGLIKEETQYF. The CDR3 DNA reads TGTGCCAGCAGCTTAACGGGACTTATAAAAGAAGAGACCCAGTACTTC.

In this sample, this clonotype turned up many times. The rearrangement uses TRBV7-2 and TRBJ1-1, with D perhaps TRBD1 (6 bases). This CDR3 is built from 14 residues. Germline CDR1 and CDR2: SGHTA and FQGNSA. V was shortened by 5 bases and J by 7 bases, with 17 bases between the two germline ends. This CDR3 reads CASSLLGGRDEAFF. The CDR3 DNA is TGTGCCAGCAGCCTCCTCGGGGGGCGGGATGAAGCTTTCTTT.

This clonotype has only a few counts. J is TRBJ2-7 and V is TRBV6-1, with TRBD1 matching over 10 bases. Trimming took 10 bases from V and 1 from J; bases not matched to a gene: 7. The CDR3 is 14 residues long. The germline gives CDR1 MNHNS, CDR2 SASEGT. In DNA form, the CDR3 reads TGTGCCACTCCGGGACAGGGGATTTCCTACGAGCAGTACTTC. Protein: CATPGQGISYEQYF.

J is TRBJ1-2 and V is TRBV5-4, with 7 bases fitting TRBD1. Germline V gives CDR1 SGHNT, CDR2 YYREEE (reference sequence). V was pared by 4 bases and J by 4 bases, with 13 bases of the junction left unmatched. The CDR3 length is 16 residues. This CDR3 is CASSVDNRGPFYGYTF. The DNA for the CDR3 is TGTGCCAGCAGCGTCGACAACAGGGGCCCCTTCTATGGCTACACCTTC.

This clonotype was found a few times. The rearrangement joins TRBV5-6 to TRBJ2-5; 12 bases agree with TRBD2. The V gene end was trimmed by 1 base and the J gene end by 6 bases; junction bases not matched to a gene: 10. Per germline, CDR1 SGHDT and CDR2 YYEEEE. This CDR3 region has 17 residues. The chain's CDR3 is CASSLPLRTSGVKTQYF. Written as DNA, the CDR3 is TGTGCCAGCAGCTTGCCTCTCCGGACTAGCGGGGTAAAGACCCAGTACTTC.

This clonotype was counted a few times. This chain connects TRBV28 to TRBJ2-2; 7 positions agree with TRBD2. With 3 bases clipped from V and 7 bases from J, the junction kept 5 bases outside the gene matches. Germline-derived CDR1 and CDR2 are MDHEN and SYDVKM. The CDR3 loop spans 14 amino acids. In nucleotides, the CDR3 is TGTGCCAGCAGTTTTCGAACTAGCGACGGGGAGCTGTTTTTT. As protein: CASSFRTSDGELFF.

The chain joins TRBV6-1 to TRBJ2-1; either TRBD1 or TRBD2 may fit D (5 bases each). The CDR3 runs 14 residues. V shed 5 bases and J shed 8 bases, with 16 bases lying between them. Germline CDR1 MNHNS, CDR2 SASEGT. Written as DNA, the CDR3 is TGTGCCAGCAGTCCCGGGGCAAACGGCTATGAGCAGTTCTTC. Its protein product is CASSPGANGYEQFF.

The V call is TRBV12-5, the J call TRBJ2-2, with TRBD2 matching 9 bases. Germline loops: CDR1 LGHNT, CDR2 FRNRAP. The CDR3 extends over 17 amino acids. J was trimmed by 0 bases and V by 5 bases; bases with no gene match: 7. The DNA of the CDR3 is TGTGCTAGTGGTGATTCGACTAGCGGTGCGAACACCGGGGAGCTGTTTTTT. Amino acids: CASGDSTSGANTGELFF.

This sequence joins TRBV2 and TRBJ2-1, with D maybe TRBD1 (6 bases). V was cut by 8 bases and J by 3 bases, with 8 bases left in between. CDR3 size: 12 residues. Germline CDR1 reads SNHLY; CDR2 reads FYNNEI. The DNA for the CDR3 is TGTGCCAGCGGACAGCGCTACAATGAGCAGTTCTTC. Protein product: CASGQRYNEQFF.

The J gene is TRBJ2-5, the V gene TRBV7-9; 8 bases line up with TRBD1. The CDR3 is made up of 14 amino acids. V lost 6 bases and J lost 2; bases outside the gene matches: 5. Germline V CDR1 and CDR2: SEHNR, FQNEAQ (reference sequence). This chain's CDR3 is CASRLQGVQETQYF. In nucleotides, the CDR3 is TGTGCCAGCAGACTACAGGGGGTTCAAGAGACCCAGTACTTC.

The rearrangement joins TRBV28 to TRBJ2-1; the D is unclear. CDR3 length: 17 residues. CDR1 is MDHEN, CDR2 SYDVKM, per germline. Trimming left V 5 bases short and J 2 bases short, with 19 bases between. The CDR3 nucleotides are TGTGCCAGCAGTACGCCAATAGGGCAGGTGACCTACAATGAGCAGTTCTTC. Residues: CASSTPIGQVTYNEQFF.

V usage is TRBV30 and J usage is TRBJ2-1, with TRBD2 identical over 12 bases. The CDR3 is 15 amino acids. Germline lookup yields CDR1 GTSNPN and CDR2 SVGIG (reference sequence). V was pared by 3 bases and J by 8 bases, with 8 bases of the junction left unmatched. CDR3 nucleotide sequence: TGTGCCTGGAGGCTCCCTAGCGGGGGGGTCTATGAGCAGTTCTTC. It codes for CAWRLPSGGVYEQFF.

The J gene is TRBJ1-1, the V gene TRBV20-1, with D tentatively TRBD1 (5 bases). CDR1 is DFQATT, CDR2 SNEGSKA, per germline (reference sequence). The CDR3 has 13 amino acids. Trimming stripped 2 bases from V and 7 bases from J, with 14 bases between. The CDR3 loop reads CSARSSRGGEAFF. The CDR3 nucleotides are TGCAGTGCTAGATCTTCTCGCGGGGGTGAAGCTTTCTTT.